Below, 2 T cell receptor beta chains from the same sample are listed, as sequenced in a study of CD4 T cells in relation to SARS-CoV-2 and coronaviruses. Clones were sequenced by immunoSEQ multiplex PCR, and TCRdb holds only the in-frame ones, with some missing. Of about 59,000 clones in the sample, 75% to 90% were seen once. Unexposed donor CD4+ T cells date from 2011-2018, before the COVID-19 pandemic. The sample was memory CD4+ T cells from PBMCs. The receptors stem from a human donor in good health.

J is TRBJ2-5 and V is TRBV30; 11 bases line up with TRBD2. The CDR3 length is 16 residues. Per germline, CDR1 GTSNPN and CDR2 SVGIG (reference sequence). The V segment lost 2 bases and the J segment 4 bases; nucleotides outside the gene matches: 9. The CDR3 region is CAWSRGIAGGPETQYF. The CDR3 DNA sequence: TGTGCCTGGAGTAGGGGAATAGCGGGAGGGCCAGAGACCCAGTACTTC.

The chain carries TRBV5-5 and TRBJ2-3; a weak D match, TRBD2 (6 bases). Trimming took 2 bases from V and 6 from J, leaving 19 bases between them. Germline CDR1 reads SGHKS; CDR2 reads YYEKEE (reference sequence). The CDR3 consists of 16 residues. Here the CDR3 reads CASSFWGGMAGDTQYF. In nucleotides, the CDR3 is TGTGCCAGCAGCTTTTGGGGCGGGATGGCAGGGGATACGCAGTATTTT.